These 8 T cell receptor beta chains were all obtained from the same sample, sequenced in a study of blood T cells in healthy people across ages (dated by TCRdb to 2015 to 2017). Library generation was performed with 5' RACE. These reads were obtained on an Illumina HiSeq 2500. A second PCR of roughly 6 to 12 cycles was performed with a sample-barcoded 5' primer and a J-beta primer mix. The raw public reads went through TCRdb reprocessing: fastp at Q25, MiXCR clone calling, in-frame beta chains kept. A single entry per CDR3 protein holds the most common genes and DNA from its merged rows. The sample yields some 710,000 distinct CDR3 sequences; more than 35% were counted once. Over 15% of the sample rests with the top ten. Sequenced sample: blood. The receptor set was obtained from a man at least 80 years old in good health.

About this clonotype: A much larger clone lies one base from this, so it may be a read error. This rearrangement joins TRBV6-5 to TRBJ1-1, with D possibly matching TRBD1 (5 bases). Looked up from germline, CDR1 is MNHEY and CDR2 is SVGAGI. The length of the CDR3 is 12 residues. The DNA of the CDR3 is TGTGCCAGCAGTTGGGGGGGGACTGGAGCTTTCTTT. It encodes CASSWGGTGAFF.

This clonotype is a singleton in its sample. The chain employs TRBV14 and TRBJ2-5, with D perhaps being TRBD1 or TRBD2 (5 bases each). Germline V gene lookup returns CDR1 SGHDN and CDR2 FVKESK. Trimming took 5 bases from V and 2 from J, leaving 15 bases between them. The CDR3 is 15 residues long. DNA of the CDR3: TGTGCCAGCAGCATCTTCCGGGGCAATCAAGAGACCCAGTACTTC. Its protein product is CASSIFRGNQETQYF.

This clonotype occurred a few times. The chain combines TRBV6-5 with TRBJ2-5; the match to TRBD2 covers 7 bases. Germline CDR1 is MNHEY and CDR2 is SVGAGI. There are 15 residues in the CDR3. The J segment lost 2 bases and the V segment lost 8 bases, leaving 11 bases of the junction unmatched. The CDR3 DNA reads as TGTGCCAGCCGCCCCGGGGCTAGCGGTCAAGAGACCCAGTACTTC. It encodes CASRPGASGQETQYF.

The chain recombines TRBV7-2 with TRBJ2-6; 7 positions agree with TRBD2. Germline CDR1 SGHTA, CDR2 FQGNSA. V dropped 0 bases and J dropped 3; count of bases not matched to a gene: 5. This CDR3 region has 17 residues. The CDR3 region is CASSLAGGFSGANVLTF. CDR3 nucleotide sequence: TGTGCCAGCAGCTTAGCGGGAGGGTTCAGTGGGGCCAACGTCCTGACTTTC.

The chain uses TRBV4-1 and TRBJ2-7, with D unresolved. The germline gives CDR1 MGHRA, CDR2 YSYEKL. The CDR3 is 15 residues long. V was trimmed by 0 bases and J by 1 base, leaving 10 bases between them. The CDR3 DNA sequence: TGCGCCAGCAGCCAAGATCTGCACAGTTCCTACGAGCAGTACTTC. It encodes CASSQDLHSSYEQYF.

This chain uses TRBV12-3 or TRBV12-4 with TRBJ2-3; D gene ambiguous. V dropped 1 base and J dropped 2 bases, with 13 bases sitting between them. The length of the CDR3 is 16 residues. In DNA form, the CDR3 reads TGTGCCAGCAGTTTAGGGCGGAGAGCCCCCACAGATACGCAGTATTTT. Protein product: CASSLGRRAPTDTQYF.

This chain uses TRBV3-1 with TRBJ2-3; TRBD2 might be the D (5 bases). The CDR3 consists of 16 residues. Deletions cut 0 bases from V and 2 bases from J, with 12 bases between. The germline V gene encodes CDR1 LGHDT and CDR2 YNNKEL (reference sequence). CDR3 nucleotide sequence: TGTGCCAGCAGCCAAGACTCCCACGACTACACAGATACGCAGTATTTT. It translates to CASSQDSHDYTDTQYF.

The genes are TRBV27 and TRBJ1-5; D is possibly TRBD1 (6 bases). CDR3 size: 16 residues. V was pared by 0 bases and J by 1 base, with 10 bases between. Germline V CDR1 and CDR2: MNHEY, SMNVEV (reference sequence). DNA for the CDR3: TGTGCCAGCAGTTTATCCGGGGGGGCGAGCAATCAGCCCCAGCATTTT. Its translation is CASSLSGGASNQPQHF.